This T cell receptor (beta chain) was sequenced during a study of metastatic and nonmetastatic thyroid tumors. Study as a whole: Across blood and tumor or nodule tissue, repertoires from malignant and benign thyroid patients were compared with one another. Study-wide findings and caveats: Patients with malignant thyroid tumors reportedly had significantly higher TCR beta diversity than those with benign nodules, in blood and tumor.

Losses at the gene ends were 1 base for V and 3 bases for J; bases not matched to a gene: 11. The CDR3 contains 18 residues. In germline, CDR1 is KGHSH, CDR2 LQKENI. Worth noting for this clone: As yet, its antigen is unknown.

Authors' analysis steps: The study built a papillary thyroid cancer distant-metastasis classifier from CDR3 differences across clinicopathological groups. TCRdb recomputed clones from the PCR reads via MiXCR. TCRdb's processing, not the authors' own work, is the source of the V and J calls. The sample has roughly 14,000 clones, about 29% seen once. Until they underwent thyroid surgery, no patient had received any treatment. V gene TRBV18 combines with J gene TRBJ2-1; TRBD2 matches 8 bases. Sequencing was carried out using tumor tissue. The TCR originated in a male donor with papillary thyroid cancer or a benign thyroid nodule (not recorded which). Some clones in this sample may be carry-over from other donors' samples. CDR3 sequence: CASSPLIGTGGNYNEQFF. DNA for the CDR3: TGTGCCAGCTCACCACTAATAGGAACGGGAGGGAACTACAATGAGCAGTTCTTC.